This T cell receptor beta chain was captured by sequencing in a study of T cell repertoires in cytomegalovirus infection. The V gene's germline CDR1 is SEHNR and CDR2 FQNEAQ (reference sequence). Trimming removed 2 bases at V and 4 bases at J, with 9 bases between. The CDR3 loop spans 14 amino acids. TCRdb reanalysed the reads using MiXCR and keeps one entry per CDR3 protein. This table holds approximately 260,000 distinct CDR3 sequences, 20% to 25% found once. In its sample, this clonotype was seen a few times. The antigen remains unidentified. The J gene is TRBJ1-3, the V gene TRBV7-9; no firm D call. This receptor was taken from a human donor in good health (CMV status not recorded). Some clones in this sample may be carry-over from other donors' samples. Sample: cultured PBMCs, taken from culture after CMV antigen stimulation. In DNA, the CDR3 is TGTGCCAGCAGCTTATTGGACGCAGGAAACACCATATATTTT. It is translated as CASSLLDAGNTIYF.